These 6 T cell receptor beta chains were sequenced from one sample in a study of shared clonotypes between healthy human individuals. CD8 cells classed as naive were CD45RO-negative and positively selected for CCR7, excluding terminally differentiated effector memory CD45RA+ cells. Assay used: immunoSEQ multiplex PCR; TCRdb lists only in-frame clones, some missing. The sample includes about 2 million clones, less than 95% of them seen just once. Sample: naive CD8+ T cells sorted from blood. The source is a man younger than 30 in good health.

The rearrangement joins TRBV2 to TRBJ2-5, with D hard to call. Germline V gene sequence: CDR1 SNHLY, CDR2 FYNNEI. The CDR3 runs 14 residues. Trimming stripped 7 bases from V and 1 base from J, with 13 bases between. The CDR3 region is CASTPGQGQETQYF. Here the CDR3 DNA reads TGTGCCAGCACCCCGGGCCAAGGCCAAGAGACCCAGTACTTC.

The chain uses TRBV29-1 and TRBJ2-5, with 7 nucleotides matching TRBD1. The end of the DNA fits TRBJ2-7 better, so the J call may be wrong. Germline V gene lookup returns CDR1 SQVTM and CDR2 ANQGSEA. This CDR3 region has 14 residues. The chain's CDR3 is CSVEARDSPYEQYF. The CDR3 nucleotides read TGCAGCGTTGAAGCCCGGGACAGCCCCTACGAGCAGTACTTC.

The chain combines TRBV4-3 with TRBJ2-3; TRBD2 agrees at 9 bases. Germline V lookup: CDR1 LGHNA, CDR2 YSLEER. Losses at the gene ends were 0 bases for V and 5 bases for J; bases not matched to a gene: 9. CDR3 length equals 17 residues. The chain's CDR3 is CASSQDTGRGGLDTQYF. CDR3 nucleotides: TGCGCCAGCAGCCAAGATACTGGGCGGGGGGGCCTAGATACGCAGTATTTT.

The rearrangement uses TRBV6-5 and TRBJ1-4; D not resolved. Per the germline V gene, CDR1 is MNHEY and CDR2 is SVGAGI. The CDR3 has 14 amino acids. V gave up 6 bases and J gave up 6 bases, with 14 bases separating them. CDR3 protein: CASRGISAYEKLFF. The CDR3 bases are TGTGCCAGCAGAGGGATTTCAGCCTATGAAAAACTGTTTTTT.

J is TRBJ2-6 and V is TRBV7-9; 8 bases are a match to TRBD1. CDR3 length: 18 residues. Germline V gene sequence: CDR1 SEHNR, CDR2 FQNEAQ (reference sequence). Trimming at V came to 4 bases and at J to 0 bases, leaving 8 bases not matched to a gene. In DNA form, the CDR3 reads TGTGCCAGCAGCTCCAGGCAGGGGGCAAGCTCTGGGGCCAACGTCCTGACTTTC. Translation: CASSSRQGASSGANVLTF.

A remark on this clone: The sample carries other DNA sequences with the same CDR3. The chain joins TRBV6-5 to TRBJ2-5; D might be TRBD1 or TRBD2, each matching 5 bases. CDR3 length: 14 residues. V was pared by 0 bases and J by 2 bases, with 7 bases between. Germline CDR1 MNHEY, CDR2 SVGAGI. The CDR3 loop is CASSYSGEQETQYF. The CDR3 nucleotides are TGTGCCAGCAGTTACTCAGGGGAGCAAGAGACCCAGTACTTC.